This is a list of T cell receptor beta chains from one sample in a study of blood T cell repertoires in COVID-19. Clones were sequenced by immunoSEQ multiplex PCR, and TCRdb holds only the in-frame ones, with some missing. This sample has around 200,000 clones, with 70% to 90% found just once. The sample was PBMCs or T cells enriched from blood (not recorded which). The origin of the receptors is a man between 35 and 55 years old who had recovered from COVID-19. CDR3s include the opening cysteine and the closing phenylalanine or tryptophan. Each record gives: V gene, D gene, J gene, clone size, CDR3 DNA, CDR3 protein. A D gene is named only where the DNA matches it firmly. For some rows the clone size is stated as once, few or many, or as a class when expanded; others skip it.

>TRBV6-6|TRBD1|TRBJ2-7|NA
TGTGCCAGCAGTTTCGGACAGGCTGGGGAGCAGTACTTC
CASSFGQAGEQYF
>TRBV6-5|TRBD1|TRBJ1-2|NA
TGTGCCAGCACTAAGGGGACAGGCGGGGGTTATGGCTACACCTTC
CASTKGTGGGYGYTF
>TRBV2|NA|TRBJ1-6|NA
TGTGCCAGCAGATTACAGGGACCCCTTTCACCCCTCCACTTT
CASRLQGPLSPLHF
>TRBV12-5|NA|TRBJ1-6|NA
TGTGCTAGTGGCCACGTCAGGGGATATAATTCACCCCTCCACTTT
CASGHVRGYNSPLHF
>TRBV29-1|TRBD2|TRBJ2-1|NA
TGCAGCGTTCGGGCTAGCGGGAGTGGTTCCTACAATGAGCAGTTCTTC
CSVRASGSGSYNEQFF
>TRBV9|TRBD1|TRBJ2-2|few
TGTGCCAGCAGCCCCAGGGGGCTGGACACCGGGGAGCTGTTTTTT
CASSPRGLDTGELFF
>TRBV19|NA|TRBJ1-2|NA
TGTGCCAGTAGTAGGAAACAGACAACTAACTATGGCTACACCTTC
CASSRKQTTNYGYTF
>TRBV6-5|NA|TRBJ1-6|NA
TGTGCCAGCAGTCCCGGCGTCGGGGTTAATTCACCCCTCCACTTT
CASSPGVGVNSPLHF
>TRBV27|TRBD1|TRBJ1-5|NA
TGTGCCAGCAGTTCCCGGACAGGGAAAAATCAGCCCCAGCATTTT
CASSSRTGKNQPQHF
>TRBV19|TRBD1|TRBJ1-2|NA
TGTGCCACGACAACGGACAGGGATCTCTATGGCTACACCTTC
CATTTDRDLYGYTF
>TRBV5-1|NA|TRBJ2-5|NA
TGCGCCAGCGGAGTTTTGGGTCTTGGGACCCAGTACTTC
CASGVLGLGTQYF
>TRBV6-5|NA|TRBJ2-7|NA
TGTGCCAGCAGGAGAGACTACGAGCAGTACTTC
CASRRDYEQYF
>TRBV24-1|TRBD1|TRBJ1-5|NA
TGTGCCACCAGTGACCTGACAGGGGAAGGCCAGCCCCAGCATTTT
CATSDLTGEGQPQHF
>TRBV5-1|TRBD2|TRBJ2-7|NA
TGCGCCAGCAGCGGAGGCGGGGGACGCTACGAGCAGTACTTC
CASSGGGGRYEQYF
>TRBV30|NA|TRBJ2-1|few
TGTGCCTGGAGTGATGGGAGGGAGCAGTTCTTC
CAWSDGREQFF
>TRBV6-6|NA|TRBJ1-1|NA
TGTGCCAGCAGTTTCCAGATGAACACTGAAGCTTTCTTT
CASSFQMNTEAFF
>TRBV4-1|NA|TRBJ1-2|NA
TGCGCCAGCAGCCGGACGACAGAGACTAACTATGGCTACACCTTC
CASSRTTETNYGYTF
>TRBV3-1/TRBV3-2|NA|TRBJ2-1|NA
TGTGCCAGCAGCCAAGCCTTAGCTTATGAGCAGTTCTTC
CASSQALAYEQFF
>TRBV6-5|TRBD1|TRBJ1-5|NA
TGTGCCAGCAGACAAGGACAGGGACAGAATCAGCCCCAGCATTTT
CASRQGQGQNQPQHF
>TRBV19|NA|TRBJ1-2|NA
TGTGCCAGTAGTATAAAGGCAGGGGCGCCCGGAGAGGGCTACACCTTC
CASSIKAGAPGEGYTF
>TRBV7-9|TRBD1|TRBJ1-2|NA
TGTGCCAGCAGCCAAGACAGGGTAGGAGGCTACACCTTC
CASSQDRVGGYTF
>TRBV28|NA|TRBJ1-2|once
TGTGCCGCACAGGGCGGTGGCTACACCTTC
CAAQGGGYTF
>TRBV14|NA|TRBJ1-2|once
TGTGCCAGCAGCCAAGGGGGCGGGGGTGAGCGGGATGGCTACACCTTC
CASSQGGGGERDGYTF
>TRBV5-1|NA|TRBJ2-1|NA
TGCGCCAGCAGCTTGGGGGCCATACAGGTTGGACCCTACAATGAGCAGTTCTTC
CASSLGAIQVGPYNEQFF
>TRBV7-9|TRBD2|TRBJ2-3|NA
TGTGCCAGCAGCCCGCGGGAGAATAGGGCAGATACGCAGTATTTT
CASSPRENRADTQYF
>TRBV18|NA|TRBJ1-1|NA
TGTGCCAGCTCACCACTAGACAAGGGAGAAACTGAAGCTTTCTTT
CASSPLDKGETEAFF
>TRBV4-1|NA|TRBJ1-4|once
TGCGCCAGCAGCCCTAGCTCAAACGGACTAAATGAAAAACTGTTTTTT
CASSPSSNGLNEKLFF
>TRBV9|NA|TRBJ2-1|NA
TGTGCCAGCAGCGTAGCTACGAATGAGCAGTTCTTC
CASSVATNEQFF
>TRBV2|NA|TRBJ1-1|NA
TGTGCCAGCAGTGGTCAGATGAACACTGAAGCTTTCTTT
CASSGQMNTEAFF
>TRBV7-3|TRBD2|TRBJ2-1|NA
TGTGCCAGCAGCCCCGGGGTAGCGGGAGGGTTACCCTACAATGAGCAGTTCTTC
CASSPGVAGGLPYNEQFF
>TRBV2|NA|TRBJ1-1|NA
TGTGCCAGCCGGCCACTATTTACTCACACTGAAGCTTTCTTT
CASRPLFTHTEAFF
>TRBV5-1|NA|TRBJ1-1|NA
TGCGCCAGCAGCCCCCGGGGGCGGGGGAAGAACACTGAAGCTTTCTTT
CASSPRGRGKNTEAFF
>TRBV12-3/TRBV12-4|TRBD2|TRBJ2-7|NA
TGTGCCAGCAGTTTCGGGGGGGCGCTTAGGTTC
CASSFGGALRF
>TRBV9|NA|TRBJ2-2|NA
TGTGCCAGCAGCGCGCACCGCGGGCTCGCGAACACCGGGGAGCTGTTTTTT
CASSAHRGLANTGELFF
>TRBV7-9|TRBD1|TRBJ1-6|NA
TGTGCCAGCAGCCTACAGGGGGCCAATTCACCCCTCCACTTT
CASSLQGANSPLHF